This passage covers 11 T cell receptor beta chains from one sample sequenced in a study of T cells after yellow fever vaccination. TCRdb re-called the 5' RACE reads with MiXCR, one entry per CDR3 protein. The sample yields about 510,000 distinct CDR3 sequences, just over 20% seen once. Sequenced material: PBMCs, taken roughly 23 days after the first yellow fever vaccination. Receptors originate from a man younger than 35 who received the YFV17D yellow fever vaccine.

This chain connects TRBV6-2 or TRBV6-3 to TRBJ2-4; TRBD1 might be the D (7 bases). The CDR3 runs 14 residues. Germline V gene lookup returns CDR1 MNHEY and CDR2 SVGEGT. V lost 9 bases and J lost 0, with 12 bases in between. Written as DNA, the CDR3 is TGTGCCAGTCACAGGGGACTAGCCAAAAACATTCAGTACTTC. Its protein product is CASHRGLAKNIQYF.

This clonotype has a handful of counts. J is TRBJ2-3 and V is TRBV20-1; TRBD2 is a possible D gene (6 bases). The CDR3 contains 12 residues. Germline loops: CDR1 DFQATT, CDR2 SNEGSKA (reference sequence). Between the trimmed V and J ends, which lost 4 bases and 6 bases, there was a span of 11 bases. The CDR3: CSATRDFDTQYF. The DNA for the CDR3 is TGCAGTGCTACCCGGGACTTCGATACGCAGTATTTT.

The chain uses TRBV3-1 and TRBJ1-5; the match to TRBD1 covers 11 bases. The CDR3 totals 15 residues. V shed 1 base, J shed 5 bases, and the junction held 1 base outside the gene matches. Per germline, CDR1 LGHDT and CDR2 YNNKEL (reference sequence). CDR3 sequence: CASSQGTGGHQPQHF. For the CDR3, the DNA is TGTGCCAGCAGCCAAGGGACAGGGGGCCATCAGCCCCAGCATTTT.

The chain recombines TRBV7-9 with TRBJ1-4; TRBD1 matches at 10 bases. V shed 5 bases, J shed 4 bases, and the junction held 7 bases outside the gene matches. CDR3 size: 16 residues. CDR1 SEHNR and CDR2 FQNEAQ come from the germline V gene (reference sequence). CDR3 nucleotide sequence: TGTGCCAGCAGCGCCCGGGACAGGGGAAGTAATGAAAAACTGTTTTTT. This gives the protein CASSARDRGSNEKLFF.

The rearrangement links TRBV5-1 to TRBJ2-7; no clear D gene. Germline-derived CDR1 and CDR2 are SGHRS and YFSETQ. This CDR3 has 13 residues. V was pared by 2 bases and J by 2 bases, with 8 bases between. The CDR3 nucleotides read TGCGCCAGCAGCTTCGACCGAACCTACGAGCAGTACGTC. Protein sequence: CASSFDRTYEQYV.

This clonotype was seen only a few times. CDR3 DNA: TGTGCCAGCAGCTTTGAGAGGGCACTAGCGGGGGTTTCGGATGAGCAGTTCTTC. This codes for CASSFERALAGVSDEQFF. V and J are TRBV11-1 and TRBJ2-1, with 11 bases lining up with TRBD2. With V trimmed by 3 bases and J by 8 bases, 15 bases remained unmatched. CDR1 SGHAT and CDR2 FQDESV come from the germline V gene (reference sequence). CDR3 size: 18 residues.

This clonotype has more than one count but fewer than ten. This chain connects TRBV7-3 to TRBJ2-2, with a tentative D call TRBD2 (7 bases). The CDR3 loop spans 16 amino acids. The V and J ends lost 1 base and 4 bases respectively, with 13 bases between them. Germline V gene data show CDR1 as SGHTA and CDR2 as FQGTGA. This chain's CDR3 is CASSLNMGGRTGELFF. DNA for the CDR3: TGTGCCAGCAGCTTAAATATGGGGGGGCGCACCGGGGAGCTGTTTTTT.

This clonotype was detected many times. The CDR3: CASSPEGFSYEQYF. As DNA, the CDR3 is TGTGCCAGCAGCCCGGAGGGCTTTTCCTACGAGCAGTACTTC. The chain joins TRBV14 to TRBJ2-7; weak D call: TRBD2 (6 bases). Germline lookup yields CDR1 SGHDN and CDR2 FVKESK. The CDR3 is 14 amino acids. The germline V and J ends were trimmed by 4 bases and 1 base, with 11 bases remaining between them.

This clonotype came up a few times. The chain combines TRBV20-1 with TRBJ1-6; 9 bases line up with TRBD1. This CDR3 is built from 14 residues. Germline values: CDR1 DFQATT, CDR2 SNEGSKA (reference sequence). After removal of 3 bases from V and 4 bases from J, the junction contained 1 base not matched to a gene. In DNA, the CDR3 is TGCAGTGCTAGTGGACAGGGGTATAATTCACCCCTCCACTTT. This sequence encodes CSASGQGYNSPLHF.

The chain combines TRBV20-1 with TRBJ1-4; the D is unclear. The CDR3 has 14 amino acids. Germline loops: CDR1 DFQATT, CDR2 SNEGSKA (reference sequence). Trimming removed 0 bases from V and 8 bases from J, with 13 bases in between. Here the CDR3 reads CSARDQPAEEKLFF. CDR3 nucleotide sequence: TGCAGTGCTAGAGATCAACCGGCCGAGGAAAAACTGTTTTTT.

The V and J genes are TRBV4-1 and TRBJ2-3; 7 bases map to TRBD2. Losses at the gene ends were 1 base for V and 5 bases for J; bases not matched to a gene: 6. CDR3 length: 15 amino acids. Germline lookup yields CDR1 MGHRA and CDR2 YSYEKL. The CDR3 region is CASSQGTRLGDTQYF. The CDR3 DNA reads TGCGCCAGCAGCCAAGGGACTAGGCTAGGAGATACGCAGTATTTT.